Listed below are T cell receptor beta chains from one sample, sequenced in a study of blood T cells in healthy people across ages. TCRdb independently ran MiXCR on the 5' RACE reads; one entry per CDR3 protein. The sample carries about 1.4 million distinct CDR3 sequences, roughly 59% recorded once. Source material: blood. The receptors here all came from a man between 18 and 29 years old in good health. CDR3s leave out the opening cysteine and the closing phenylalanine or tryptophan. Fields, in order: V gene, CDR3 length, J gene, CDR3 protein.

V: TRBV5-6; length: 13; J: TRBJ1-2; CDR3: ASSLFVGVHYGYT
V: TRBV6-5; length: 15; J: TRBJ2-7; CDR3: ASSSAPRLAIVDEQY
V: TRBV9; length: 14; J: TRBJ2-2; CDR3: ASTPGVAGVFGELF
V: TRBV19; length: 13; J: TRBJ2-7; CDR3: ASSIAGTSSYEQY
V: TRBV6-5; length: 11; J: TRBJ1-6; CDR3: ASSYSPGSPLH
V: TRBV2; length: 8; J: TRBJ2-7; CDR3: ASSVGEQY
V: TRBV20-1; length: 10; J: TRBJ2-1; CDR3: SVIAGVNEQF
V: TRBV29-1; length: 13; J: TRBJ1-1; CDR3: SVFRRGGVNTEAF
V: TRBV29-1; length: 10; J: TRBJ2-1; CDR3: SVGGDDNEQF
V: TRBV6-6; length: 10; J: TRBJ1-2; CDR3: ASSALQLGYT
V: TRBV11-2; length: 13; J: TRBJ2-5; CDR3: ASSGGRGNQETQY
V: TRBV20-1; length: 10; J: TRBJ2-7; CDR3: SARTISYEQY
V: TRBV5-1; length: 13; J: TRBJ1-1; CDR3: ASSLEMWENTEAF
V: TRBV6-2/TRBV6-3; length: 12; J: -; CDR3: ASSIAGTYNEQY
V: TRBV25-1; length: 11; J: TRBJ1-2; CDR3: ASSEYLIGGYT
V: TRBV24-1; length: 11; J: TRBJ2-3; CDR3: AASGIGADTQY
V: TRBV20-1; length: 12; J: TRBJ2-7; CDR3: SARTSGETYEQY
V: TRBV5-1; length: 13; J: TRBJ2-5; CDR3: ASSLETGGQETQY
V: TRBV3-1; length: 15; J: TRBJ2-3; CDR3: ASSHHLDSTRTDTQY
V: TRBV29-1; length: 8; J: TRBJ2-7; CDR3: SVCDDEQY
V: TRBV4-1; length: 12; J: TRBJ2-3; CDR3: ASSLEDFGDTQY
V: TRBV6-6; length: 15; J: TRBJ1-2; CDR3: ASSYSRQGAYVYGYT
V: TRBV6-2/TRBV6-3; length: 11; J: TRBJ1-1; CDR3: ASSGTPDTEAF
V: TRBV2; length: 10; J: TRBJ1-1; CDR3: ASRAGMPEAF
V: TRBV7-9; length: 14; J: TRBJ1-4; CDR3: ASSFRREFGNEKLF
V: TRBV29-1; length: 12; J: TRBJ2-3; CDR3: SVGLAGFTDTQY
V: TRBV25-1; length: 14; J: TRBJ2-1; CDR3: ASSYLGGRDYNEQF
V: TRBV20-1; length: 12; J: TRBJ2-1; CDR3: SARVQGAYNEQF
V: TRBV20-1; length: 11; J: TRBJ1-2; CDR3: SARDGESYGYT
V: TRBV20-1; length: 9; J: TRBJ1-2; CDR3: SATGIYGYT
V: TRBV11-3; length: 12; J: TRBJ2-2; CDR3: ASSYGGDTGELF
V: TRBV7-9; length: 11; J: TRBJ1-2; CDR3: ASSLGQEYGYT
V: TRBV14; length: 11; J: TRBJ2-1; CDR3: ASSGWCFHEQF
V: TRBV18; length: 13; J: TRBJ2-5; CDR3: ASSPRPQGGETQY
V: TRBV7-9; length: 13; J: TRBJ2-7; CDR3: ASSFGQGGAYEQY
V: TRBV27; length: 13; J: TRBJ2-3; CDR3: ASTRVSMSADTQY
V: TRBV20-1; length: 11; J: TRBJ1-1; CDR3: SAPQGSGTEAF
V: TRBV6-5; length: 13; J: TRBJ2-7; CDR3: ASTGGDSSIYEQY
V: TRBV20-1; length: 9; J: TRBJ1-1; CDR3: SANRYTEAF
V: TRBV6-2/TRBV6-3; length: 15; J: TRBJ1-5; CDR3: ASSYPSGQGNNQPQH
V: TRBV11-2; length: 14; J: -; CDR3: ASSLGVGTAGYEQY
V: TRBV10-3; length: 12; J: -; CDR3: AISVADTSYEQY
V: TRBV20-1; length: 11; J: TRBJ2-4; CDR3: SARNVAKNIQY
V: TRBV4-1; length: 13; J: TRBJ1-5; CDR3: ASSEAGGSNQPQH